Listed below are T cell receptor beta chains from one sample, sequenced in a study of shared clonotypes between healthy human individuals. Generated by immunoSEQ multiplex PCR, the TCRdb table keeps only in-frame clones and is missing some. The sample has roughly 640,000 clones; 74% are singletons. The sample consisted of memory CD4+ T cells sorted from blood. These receptors were collected from a woman aged 25 to 39 in good health. Both conserved end residues are part of each CDR3. A D gene is named only where the DNA matches it firmly. The size entry is marked missing in some rows and otherwise reads once, few, many or a size class.

V gene	clone size	J gene	D gene	CDR3 DNA	CDR3 protein
TRBV6-1	once	TRBJ1-6	-	TGTGCCAGCGGGCCGGGGGGGAATTCACCCCTCCACTTT	CASGPGGNSPLHF
TRBV29-1	-	TRBJ2-7	-	TGCAGCGTCACACCCTCTAGCGCCTACTACGAGCAGTACTTC	CSVTPSSAYYEQYF
TRBV28	once	TRBJ2-7	-	TGTGCCAGCAGTCTCAGTGTTCTCTACGAGCAGTACTTC	CASSLSVLYEQYF
TRBV7-2	-	TRBJ2-2	-	TGTGCCAGCAGCTCTGGGAACACCGGGGAGCTGTTTTTT	CASSSGNTGELFF
TRBV18	-	TRBJ1-1	-	TGTGCCAGCTCACCGATGGGAAACACTGAAGCTTTCTTT	CASSPMGNTEAFF
TRBV19	few	TRBJ2-1	-	TGTGCCAGTAGTATGGCGGGACGGGCGGGCAATGAGCAGTTCTTC	CASSMAGRAGNEQFF
TRBV29-1	-	TRBJ2-3	-	TGCAGCGTTGTTGCGGCTCCTCGTACGCAGTATTTT	CSVVAAPRTQYF
TRBV5-1	-	TRBJ2-1	TRBD2	TGCGCCAGCAGGTGGGGGGGTTACAATGAGCAGTTCTTC	CASRWGGYNEQFF
TRBV29-1	-	TRBJ1-1	-	TGCAGCTCCGAAGGGCTTGGGGGAACTGAAGCTTTCTTT	CSSEGLGGTEAFF
TRBV28	-	TRBJ2-7	TRBD2	TGTGCCAGCAGTCGGTTCCCTAGCGGAGACTACGAGCAGTACTTC	CASSRFPSGDYEQYF
TRBV28	-	TRBJ2-5	TRBD2	TGTGCCAGCAGCCCCGGCCCGGGAGGGCCAAGGGAAGAGACCCAGTACTTC	CASSPGPGGPREETQYF
TRBV7-8	-	TRBJ2-7	TRBD1	TGTGCCAGCAGCCGGACAGGTCCCCCTATGCATCACGAGCAGTACTTC	CASSRTGPPMHHEQYF
TRBV29-1	-	TRBJ2-3	TRBD2	TGCAGCGTTGAAGGCGGACTAGCGGGGGTAACAGATACGCAGTATTTT	CSVEGGLAGVTDTQYF
TRBV10-1	-	TRBJ2-7	-	TGCGCCAGCAGTCCAAGTGGGGGGTTCGCCTACGAGCAGTACTTC	CASSPSGGFAYEQYF
TRBV7-9	-	TRBJ2-1	TRBD2	TGTGCCAGCAGCGGAAGAACTGAACCGGGACTAGCAGGCTCCAATGAGCAGTTCTTC	CASSGRTEPGLAGSNEQFF
TRBV21-1	-	TRBJ2-7	-	TGTGCCAGCAGCAATGACGGGACAGGGACCTACGAGCAGTACTTC	CASSNDGTGTYEQYF
TRBV6-5	-	TRBJ2-7	TRBD1	TGTGCCAGCAGTTGGGGACAGGGAGTTTCCTACGAGCAGTACTTC	CASSWGQGVSYEQYF
TRBV9	-	TRBJ2-2	-	TGTGCCAGCAGCGTAGGGACGGTAAACACCGGGGAGCTGTTTTTT	CASSVGTVNTGELFF
TRBV11-3	-	TRBJ2-2	-	TGTGCCAGCAGCTTTGGAGGGAGGCTCACCGGGGAGCTGTTTTTT	CASSFGGRLTGELFF
TRBV5-4	-	TRBJ2-6	-	TGTGCCAGCAGCCCGATTAATACGCAAGGGGCCAACGTCCTGACTTTC	CASSPINTQGANVLTF
TRBV7-8	-	TRBJ2-2	-	TGTGCCAGCAGCGGGGGTACTGACGCCGGGGAGCTGTTTTTT	CASSGGTDAGELFF
TRBV7-2	-	TRBJ2-1	TRBD2	TGTGCCAGCGCATCGAGGACTAGCGGGAGCCACAATGAGCAGTTCTTC	CASASRTSGSHNEQFF
TRBV18	-	TRBJ2-1	-	TGTGCCAGCTCACCCCAAAGTAAGGGCTCCTACAATGAGCAGTTCTTC	CASSPQSKGSYNEQFF
TRBV2	-	TRBJ1-1	-	TGTGCCAGCAGGGCCGGGACTGAGAACACTGAAGCTTTCTTT	CASRAGTENTEAFF
TRBV15	-	TRBJ1-4	TRBD1	TGTGCCACCAGCCCACGGACAGGGGGGGAAAAACTGTTTTTT	CATSPRTGGEKLFF
TRBV5-1	-	TRBJ2-1	TRBD2	TGCGCCAGCAGCCTTAGCGGGAGAGGGTACAATGAGCAGTTCTTC	CASSLSGRGYNEQFF
TRBV27	-	TRBJ2-1	TRBD1	TGTGCCAGCAGTCGGACAGGGGCCTACTACAATGAGCAGTTCTTC	CASSRTGAYYNEQFF